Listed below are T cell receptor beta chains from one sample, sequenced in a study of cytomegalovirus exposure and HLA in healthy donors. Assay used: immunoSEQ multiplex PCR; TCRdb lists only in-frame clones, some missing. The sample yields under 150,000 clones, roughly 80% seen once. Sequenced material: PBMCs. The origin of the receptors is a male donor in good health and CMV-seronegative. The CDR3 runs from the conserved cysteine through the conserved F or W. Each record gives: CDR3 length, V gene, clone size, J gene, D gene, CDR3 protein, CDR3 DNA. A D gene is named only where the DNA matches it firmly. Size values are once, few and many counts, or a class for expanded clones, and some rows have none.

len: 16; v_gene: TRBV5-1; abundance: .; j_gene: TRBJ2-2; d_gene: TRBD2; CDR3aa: CASSLWGGIPSGELFF; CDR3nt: TGCGCCAGCAGCTTGTGGGGGGGGATCCCATCCGGGGAGCTGTTTTTT
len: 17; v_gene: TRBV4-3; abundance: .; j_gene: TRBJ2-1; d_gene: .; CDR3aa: CASSQDRTGAVYNEQFF; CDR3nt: TGCGCCAGCAGCCAAGATCGTACGGGAGCGGTCTACAATGAGCAGTTCTTC
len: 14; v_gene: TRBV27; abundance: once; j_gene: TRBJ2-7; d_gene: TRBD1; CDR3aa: CASSETTGIYEQYF; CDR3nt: TGTGCCAGCAGTGAGACGACAGGGATCTACGAGCAGTACTTC
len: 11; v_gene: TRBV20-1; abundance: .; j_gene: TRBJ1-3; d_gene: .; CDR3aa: CSAPVGNTIYF; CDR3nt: TGCAGTGCGCCAGTGGGAAACACCATATATTTT
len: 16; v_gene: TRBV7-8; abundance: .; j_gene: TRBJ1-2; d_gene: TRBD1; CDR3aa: CASSGPGTVPTYGYTF; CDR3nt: TGTGCCAGCAGCGGCCCCGGGACAGTGCCTACTTATGGCTACACCTTC
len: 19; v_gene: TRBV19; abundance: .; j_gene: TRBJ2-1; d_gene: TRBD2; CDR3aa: CASRLAGGPQMSSYNEQFF; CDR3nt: TGTGCCAGTAGGCTAGCGGGAGGGCCGCAGATGAGCTCCTACAATGAGCAGTTCTTC
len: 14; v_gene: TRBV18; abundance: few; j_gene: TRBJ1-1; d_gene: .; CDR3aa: CASSPTVMNTEAFF; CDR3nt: TGTGCCAGCTCACCGACAGTCATGAACACTGAAGCTTTCTTT
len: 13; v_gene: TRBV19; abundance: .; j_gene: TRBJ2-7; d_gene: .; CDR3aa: CASRSGGSYEQYF; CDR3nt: TGTGCCAGTCGCTCCGGGGGCTCCTACGAGCAGTACTTC
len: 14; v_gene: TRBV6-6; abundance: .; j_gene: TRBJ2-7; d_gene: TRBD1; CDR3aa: CASSTGQGTYEQYF; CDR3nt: TGTGCCAGCAGCACGGGACAGGGGACCTACGAGCAGTACTTC
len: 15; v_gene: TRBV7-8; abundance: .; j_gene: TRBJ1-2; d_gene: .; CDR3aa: CASSFSPGTNYGYTF; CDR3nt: TGTGCCAGCAGCTTTTCTCCAGGCACTAACTATGGCTACACCTTC
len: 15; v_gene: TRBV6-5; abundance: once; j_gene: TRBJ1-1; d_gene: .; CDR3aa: CASTSPRRLNTEAFF; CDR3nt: TGTGCCAGCACTTCACCGCGGAGGTTGAACACTGAAGCTTTCTTT
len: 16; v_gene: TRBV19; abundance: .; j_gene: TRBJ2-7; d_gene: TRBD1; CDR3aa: CASSIAGTGIPHEQYF; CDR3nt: TGTGCCAGTAGTATAGCCGGGACAGGGATCCCCCACGAGCAGTACTTC
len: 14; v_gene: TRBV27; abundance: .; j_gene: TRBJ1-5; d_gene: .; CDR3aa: CASSQGYSNQPQHF; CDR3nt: TGTGCCAGCAGCCAGGGATATAGCAATCAGCCCCAGCATTTT
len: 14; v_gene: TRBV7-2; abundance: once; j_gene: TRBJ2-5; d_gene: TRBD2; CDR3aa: CASSFQGGEETQYF; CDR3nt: TGTGCCAGCAGCTTCCAGGGAGGGGAGGAGACCCAGTACTTC
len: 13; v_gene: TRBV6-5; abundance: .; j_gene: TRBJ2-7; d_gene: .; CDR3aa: CASSSGGPYEQYF; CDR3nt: TGTGCCAGCAGTTCCGGGGGGCCCTACGAGCAGTACTTC
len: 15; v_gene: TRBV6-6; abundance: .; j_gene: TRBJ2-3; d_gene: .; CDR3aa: CASSSRGLGTDTQYF; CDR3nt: TGTGCCAGCAGTTCGCGGGGACTTGGAACAGATACGCAGTATTTT
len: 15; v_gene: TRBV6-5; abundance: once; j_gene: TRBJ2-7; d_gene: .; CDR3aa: CASSYSVSGDYEQYF; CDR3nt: TGTGCCAGCAGTTACTCAGTAAGCGGAGACTACGAGCAGTACTTC
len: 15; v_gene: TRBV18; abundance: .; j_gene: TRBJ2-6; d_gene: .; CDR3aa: CASSPAGSGANVLTF; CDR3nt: TGTGCCAGCTCACCGGCGGGATCTGGGGCCAACGTCCTGACTTTC
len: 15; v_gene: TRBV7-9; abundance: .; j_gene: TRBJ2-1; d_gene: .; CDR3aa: CASSKDGTSYNEQFF; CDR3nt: TGTGCCAGCAGCAAAGACGGGACTTCCTACAATGAGCAGTTCTTC
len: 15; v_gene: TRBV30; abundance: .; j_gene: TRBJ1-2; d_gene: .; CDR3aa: CAWSTYALGGNGDTF; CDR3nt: TGTGCCTGGAGCACGTACGCTCTGGGAGGGAACGGTGACACCTTC